A single T cell receptor beta chain is shown here with its context. This clone has only one observation. No cognate antigen has been identified for it. Within one base of it there is no much larger clone, and no base qualities were kept. Including the terminal cysteine and phenylalanine, the CDR3 comprises 15 residues. CDR3 DNA only is kept here, 45 bases in frame from base 1. The germline V gene gives CDR1 as SGHRS and CDR2 as YFSETQ. V was cut back by 4 bases and J by 0 bases, leaving a gap of 14 bases between them. CD8 naive samples were CD45RO-negative cells positively selected for CCR7, giving a CD45RA+CCR7+ population that excluded TemRA cells. Healthy HIV-negative adults with no recently reported acute infections or vaccinations were included as donors. Only Caucasian adults living in Nashville, Tennessee, USA were represented among the donors. After blood collection by leukapheresis, PBMCs were isolated using Ficoll-Histopaque density gradient centrifugation and then cryopreserved in the vapor phase of liquid nitrogen. Analytical flow cytometry was used to check the purity and quantity of every magnetically sorted T cell population. From each sorted fraction, genomic DNA was isolated and quantified by UV absorbance on a Nanodrop 2000c.

Using the deep immunoSEQ assay, TCR CDR3 regions were amplified from genomic DNA by multiplex PCR. Extracted genomic DNA from each cell subset was distributed evenly across all wells of several immunoSEQ 96-well plates, and each plate was treated as a replicate. For sorted subsets, each replicate PCR was loaded with about 0.2 ug genomic DNA, equivalent to 25,000 to 35,000 T cell genomes. The purified libraries were quantified using a Qubit 3.0 fluorometer, sized with a Bioanalyzer 2100, and then quantified again using the KAPA Library Quantification kit. Every immunoSEQ 96-well plate was sequenced on a separate single-read 150-cycle Illumina NextSeq 550 flow cell. The authors' pipeline ran thus. The immunoSEQ output contained only junctional sequences without quality scores, so filtering could not match that applied to full-length reads. To assign V/J genes and CDR3, sequences were annotated against IMGT germline references using PyIR, a Python wrapper for IgBLAST v1.9. Reads were filtered out if the reads had weak V/J assignments (E-value above 1e-6), no CDR3, stop codons, out-of-frame junctions, or ambiguous translated residues. A V3J clonotype was defined by an identical inferred V gene, J gene, and CDR3 amino acid sequence. The percentage overlap between two repertoires was calculated by dividing the number of shared unique clonotypes by the size of the smaller repertoire. Repertoire richness was assessed with RTK rarefaction, the Chao1 estimator, and Recon v2.1 estimates of unobserved clonotypes. For all TCRbeta clonotypes obtained by the gDNA method from four donors, generation probabilities were computed with OLGA. Held by TCRdb, this immuneACCESS table contains in-frame sequences only and omits some clones. Under half of the omission traces to an unresolved V gene where checked; the cause of the rest is unknown. The D gene and trimming were derived from the DNA, and the V and J assignments and clone size from that table. This sample holds 760,000 or so clones; just over 95% were observed only once. The ten largest clones take up roughly 0.23% of the sample.

The data are from a study of shared clonotypes between healthy human individuals (dated by TCRdb to about 2020). Background on the whole study: Three men and two women, aged 18 to 49 years, made up the cohort. For each donor, CD4 naive and CD4 memory were each run on three plates, CD8 naive on two plates, and CD8 memory on one plate. Blood TCR repertoires of about 5 healthy adults were deeply sequenced to estimate repertoire size and the extent of clonotype sharing between individuals. Different laboratories and diverse techniques were used to prepare libraries and sequence TCR repertoires, to increase sequencing depth and limit assay-specific biases. Per donor, leukapheresis produced somewhere between about 0.85 and 10 billion PBMCs. Points the paper makes about the study in general: Incomplete sequencing was indicated by rarefaction of sorted-subset datasets, despite the large sequencing depth. Clonotypes shared by all four sorted-subset donors showed higher generation probabilities than non-shared clonotypes. Only blood was sampled, and tissue TCR repertoires likely differ from those in blood. Because the study included only a small number of donors, the genetic and exposure-history diversity represented was limited. Based on pairwise subsampling, the degree of clonotype sharing among donors was expected to be affected by sequencing depth. Naive subsets generally had larger estimated clonotype richness than memory subsets. Across a few donors, 5% to 6% of naive CD4, 3.5% of naive CD8, under 2.5% of memory CD4, and 0.4% of memory CD8 clonotypes were shared.

The chain is encoded by TRBV5-1 joined to TRBJ2-7, with TRBD1 as a weak D call on 5 bases. Sequenced input: naive CD8+ T cells sorted from blood. In light of the paper, this sample's cell subset or site label describes: CD45RA+CCR7+. This receptor was obtained from a man younger than 40 in good health. The nucleotide sequence is TGCGCCAGCAGCGTGCCGGACAAAAGCTCCTACGAGCAGTACTTC. Its amino acids are CASSVPDKSSYEQYF.